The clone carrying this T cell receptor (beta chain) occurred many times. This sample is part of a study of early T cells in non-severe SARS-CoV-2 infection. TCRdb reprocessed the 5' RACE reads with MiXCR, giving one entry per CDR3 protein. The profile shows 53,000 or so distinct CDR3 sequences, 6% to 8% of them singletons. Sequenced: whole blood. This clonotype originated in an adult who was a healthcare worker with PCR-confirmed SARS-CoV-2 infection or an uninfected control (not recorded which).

CDR3 residues: CASSLKRTSDYNEQFF. DNA of the CDR3: TGTGCCAGCAGCTTAAAAAGGACTAGCGACTACAATGAGCAGTTCTTC. The rearrangement joins TRBV7-2 to TRBJ2-1; TRBD2 matches 9 bases. The CDR3 consists of 16 residues. Germline V lookup: CDR1 SGHTA, CDR2 FQGNSA. Trimming at V came to 2 bases and at J to 3 bases, leaving 5 bases not matched to a gene.